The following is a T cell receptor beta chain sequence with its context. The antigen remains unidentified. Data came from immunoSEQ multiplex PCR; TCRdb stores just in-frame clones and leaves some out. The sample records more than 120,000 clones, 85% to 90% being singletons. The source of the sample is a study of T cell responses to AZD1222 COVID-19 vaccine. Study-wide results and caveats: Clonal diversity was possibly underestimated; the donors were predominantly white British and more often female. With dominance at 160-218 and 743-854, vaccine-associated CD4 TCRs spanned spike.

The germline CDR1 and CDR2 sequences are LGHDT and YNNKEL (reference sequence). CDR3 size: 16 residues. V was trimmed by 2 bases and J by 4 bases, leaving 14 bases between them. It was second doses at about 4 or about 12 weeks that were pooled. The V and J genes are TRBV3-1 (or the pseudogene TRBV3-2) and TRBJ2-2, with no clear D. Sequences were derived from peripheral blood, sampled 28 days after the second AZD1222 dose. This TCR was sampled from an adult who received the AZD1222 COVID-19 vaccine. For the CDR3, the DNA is TGTGCCAGCAGCCAACTACCGTCGGTACCCACCGGGGAGCTGTTTTTT. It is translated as CASSQLPSVPTGELFF.